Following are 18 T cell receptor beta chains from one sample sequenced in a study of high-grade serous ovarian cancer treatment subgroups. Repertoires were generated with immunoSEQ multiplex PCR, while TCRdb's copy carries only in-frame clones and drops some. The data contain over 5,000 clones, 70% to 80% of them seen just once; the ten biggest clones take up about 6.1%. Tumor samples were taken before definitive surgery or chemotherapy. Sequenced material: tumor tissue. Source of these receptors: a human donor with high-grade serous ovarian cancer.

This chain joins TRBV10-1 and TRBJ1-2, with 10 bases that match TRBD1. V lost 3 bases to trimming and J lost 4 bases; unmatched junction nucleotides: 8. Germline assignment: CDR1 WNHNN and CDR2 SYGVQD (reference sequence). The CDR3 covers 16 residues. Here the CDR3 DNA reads TGCGCCAGCAGTGATAGTGTGGGACAGGGGACCTATGGCTACACCTTC. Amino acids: CASSDSVGQGTYGYTF.

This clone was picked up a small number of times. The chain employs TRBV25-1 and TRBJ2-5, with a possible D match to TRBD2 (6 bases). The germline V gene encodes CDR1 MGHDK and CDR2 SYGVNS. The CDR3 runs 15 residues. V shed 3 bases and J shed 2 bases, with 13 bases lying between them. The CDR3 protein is CASSDGMGLQETQYF. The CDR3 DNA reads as TGTGCCAGCAGTGATGGTATGGGACTGCAAGAGACCCAGTACTTC.

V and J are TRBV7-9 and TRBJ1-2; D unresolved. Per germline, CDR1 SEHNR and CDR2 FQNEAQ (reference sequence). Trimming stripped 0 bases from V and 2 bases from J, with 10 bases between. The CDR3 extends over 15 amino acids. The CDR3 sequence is CASSLAVKGNYGYTF. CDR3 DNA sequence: TGTGCCAGCAGCTTAGCGGTAAAGGGCAACTATGGCTACACCTTC.

The CDR3, as DNA: TGCGCCAGCAGCCCTGAGGGGCCCAACAATGAGCAGTTCTTC. Translation gives CASSPEGPNNEQFF. This chain connects TRBV5-1 to TRBJ2-1; D may correspond to TRBD1 or TRBD2 (5 bases each). The germline V gene has CDR1 SGHRS and CDR2 YFSETQ. The V and J ends lost 4 bases and 5 bases respectively, with 13 bases between them. There are 14 residues in the CDR3.

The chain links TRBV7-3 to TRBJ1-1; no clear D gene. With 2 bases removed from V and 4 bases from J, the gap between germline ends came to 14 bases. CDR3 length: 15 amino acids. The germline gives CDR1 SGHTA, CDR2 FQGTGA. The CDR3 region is CASSLPSTARTEAFF. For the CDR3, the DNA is TGTGCCAGCAGCTTACCATCCACGGCCCGCACTGAAGCTTTCTTT.

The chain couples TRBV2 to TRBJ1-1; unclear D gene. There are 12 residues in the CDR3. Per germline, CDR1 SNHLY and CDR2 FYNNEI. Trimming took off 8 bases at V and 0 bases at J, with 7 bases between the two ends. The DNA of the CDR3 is TGTGCCAGCCTCTTCATGAACACTGAAGCTTTCTTT. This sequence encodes CASLFMNTEAFF.

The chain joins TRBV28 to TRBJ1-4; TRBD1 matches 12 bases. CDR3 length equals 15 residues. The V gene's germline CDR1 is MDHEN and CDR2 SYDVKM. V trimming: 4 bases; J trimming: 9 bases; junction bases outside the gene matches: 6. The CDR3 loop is CASSSSGTGGQKLFF. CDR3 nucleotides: TGTGCCAGCAGTTCATCTGGGACAGGGGGCCAAAAACTGTTTTTT.

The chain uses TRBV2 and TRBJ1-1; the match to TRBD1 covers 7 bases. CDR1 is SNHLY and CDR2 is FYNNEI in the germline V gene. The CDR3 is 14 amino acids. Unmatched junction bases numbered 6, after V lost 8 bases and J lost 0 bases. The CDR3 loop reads CASLLDRVNTEAFF. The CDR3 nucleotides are TGTGCCAGCCTTCTCGACAGGGTGAACACTGAAGCTTTCTTT. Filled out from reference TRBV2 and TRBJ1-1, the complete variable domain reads EPEVTQTPSHQVTQMGQEVILRCVPISNHLYFYWYRQILGQKVEFLVSFYNNEISEKSEIFDDQFSVERPDGSNFTLKIRSTKLEDSAMYFCASLLDRVNTEAFFGQGTRLTVV.

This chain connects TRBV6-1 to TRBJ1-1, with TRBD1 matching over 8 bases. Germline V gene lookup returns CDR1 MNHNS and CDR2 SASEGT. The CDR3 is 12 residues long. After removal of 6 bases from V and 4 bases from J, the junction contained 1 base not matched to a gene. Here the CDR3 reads CASRGQVTEAFF. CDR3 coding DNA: TGTGCCAGCAGGGGACAGGTCACTGAAGCTTTCTTT.

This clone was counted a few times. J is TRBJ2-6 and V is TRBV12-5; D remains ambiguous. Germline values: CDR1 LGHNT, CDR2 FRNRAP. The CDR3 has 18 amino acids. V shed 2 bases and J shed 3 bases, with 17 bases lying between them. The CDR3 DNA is TGTGCTAGTGGTTTGTTGGCCCTCCCTCTATTTGGGGCCAACGTCCTGACTTTC. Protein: CASGLLALPLFGANVLTF.

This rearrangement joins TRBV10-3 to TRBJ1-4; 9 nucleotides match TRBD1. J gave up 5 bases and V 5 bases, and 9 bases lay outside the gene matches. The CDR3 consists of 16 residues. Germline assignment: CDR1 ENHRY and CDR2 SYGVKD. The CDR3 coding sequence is TGTGCCATCAGTTCTTCTTCCGGGACAGGGAATGAAAAACTGTTTTTT. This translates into CAISSSSGTGNEKLFF.

The CDR3 sequence is CASSGGAYGYTF. In DNA form, the CDR3 reads TGCGCCAGCAGCGGGGGGGCCTATGGCTACACCTTC. This chain joins TRBV5-1 and TRBJ1-2; possibly TRBD1 for D (6 bases). The CDR3 covers 12 residues. Germline V gene lookup returns CDR1 SGHRS and CDR2 YFSETQ. Trimming stripped 4 bases from V and 4 bases from J, with 8 bases between.

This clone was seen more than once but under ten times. This CDR3 is CASSIDRFQPQHF. The CDR3 nucleotides read TGTGCCAGCAGCATCGACAGGTTTCAGCCCCAGCATTTT. The chain joins TRBV7-2 to TRBJ1-5, with D maybe TRBD1 (6 bases). CDR1 and CDR2 (germline): SGHTA, FQGNSA. Trimming removed 5 bases from V and 6 bases from J, with 11 bases in between. This CDR3 has 13 residues. Looking up the rest from reference TRBV7-2 and TRBJ1-5 gives the full variable domain: GAGVSQSPSNKVTEKGKDVELRCDPISGHTALYWYRQSLGQGLEFLIYFQGNSAPDKSGLPSDRFSAERTGGSVSTLTIQRTQQEDSAVYLCASSIDRFQPQHFGDGTRLSIL.

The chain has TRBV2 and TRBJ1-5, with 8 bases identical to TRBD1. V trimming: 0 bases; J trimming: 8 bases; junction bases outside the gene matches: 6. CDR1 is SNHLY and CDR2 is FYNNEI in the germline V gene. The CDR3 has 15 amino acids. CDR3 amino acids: CASSEALQGAEPQHF. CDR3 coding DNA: TGTGCCAGCAGTGAAGCGCTTCAGGGGGCGGAGCCCCAGCATTTT. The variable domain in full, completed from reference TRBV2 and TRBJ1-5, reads EPEVTQTPSHQVTQMGQEVILRCVPISNHLYFYWYRQILGQKVEFLVSFYNNEISEKSEIFDDQFSVERPDGSNFTLKIRSTKLEDSAMYFCASSEALQGAEPQHFGDGTRLSIL.

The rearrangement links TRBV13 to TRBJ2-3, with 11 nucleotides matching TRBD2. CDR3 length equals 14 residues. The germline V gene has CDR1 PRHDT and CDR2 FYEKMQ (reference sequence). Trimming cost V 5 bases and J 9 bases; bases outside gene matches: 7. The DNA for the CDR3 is TGTGCCAGCAGCATTCCTAGCGGGGGGCTCACGCAGTATTTT. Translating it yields CASSIPSGGLTQYF.

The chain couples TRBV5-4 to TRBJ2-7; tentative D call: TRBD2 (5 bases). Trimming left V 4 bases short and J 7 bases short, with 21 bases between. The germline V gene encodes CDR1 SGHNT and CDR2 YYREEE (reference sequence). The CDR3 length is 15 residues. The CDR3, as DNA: TGTGCCAGCAGCCTCCAACCGACTAAAGGGTTGGAGCAGTACTTC. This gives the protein CASSLQPTKGLEQYF.

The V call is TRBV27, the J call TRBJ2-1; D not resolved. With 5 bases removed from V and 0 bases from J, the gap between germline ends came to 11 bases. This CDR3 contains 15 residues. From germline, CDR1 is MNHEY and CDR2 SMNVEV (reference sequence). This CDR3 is CASSPLKSSYNEQFF. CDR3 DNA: TGTGCCAGCAGTCCTCTAAAGAGCTCCTACAATGAGCAGTTCTTC.

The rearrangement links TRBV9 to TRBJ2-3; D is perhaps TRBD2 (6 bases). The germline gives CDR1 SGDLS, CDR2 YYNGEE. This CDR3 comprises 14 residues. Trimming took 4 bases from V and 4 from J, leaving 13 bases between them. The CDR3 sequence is CASSSSEIPDTQYF. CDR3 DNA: TGTGCCAGCAGCTCTAGCGAGATCCCAGATACGCAGTATTTT.